This TCR beta chain was sequenced during a study of CD8 T cells in Susac syndrome. The CDR3 extends over 17 amino acids. V was clipped by 0 bases and J by 5 bases; unmatched bases: 5. Germline V CDR1 and CDR2: SGDLS, YYNGEE. The study sequenced TCR beta in blood CD8+ and CD4+ T cells. With random hexamers, reverse transcription was performed on roughly 0.45 to 1 ug of RNA. TCR beta CDR3 was amplified by immunoSEQ multiplex PCR. This amplification extended across 54 Vbeta and 13 Jbeta segments. TCRdb reprocessed the immunoSEQ multiplex PCR reads via MiXCR and lists one record per CDR3 protein. The table records about 200,000 distinct CDR3 sequences, 85% to 95% of them present only once.

The sequence was collected from a human donor in good health. The rearrangement uses TRBV9 and TRBJ2-2; TRBD2 aligns across 12 bases. Sequencing was performed on CD4+ T cells from PBMCs. Written as DNA, the CDR3 is TGTGCCAGCAGCGTAGAGGCTAGCGGGAGGGAAACCGGGGAGCTGTTTTTT. Encoded protein: CASSVEASGRETGELFF.